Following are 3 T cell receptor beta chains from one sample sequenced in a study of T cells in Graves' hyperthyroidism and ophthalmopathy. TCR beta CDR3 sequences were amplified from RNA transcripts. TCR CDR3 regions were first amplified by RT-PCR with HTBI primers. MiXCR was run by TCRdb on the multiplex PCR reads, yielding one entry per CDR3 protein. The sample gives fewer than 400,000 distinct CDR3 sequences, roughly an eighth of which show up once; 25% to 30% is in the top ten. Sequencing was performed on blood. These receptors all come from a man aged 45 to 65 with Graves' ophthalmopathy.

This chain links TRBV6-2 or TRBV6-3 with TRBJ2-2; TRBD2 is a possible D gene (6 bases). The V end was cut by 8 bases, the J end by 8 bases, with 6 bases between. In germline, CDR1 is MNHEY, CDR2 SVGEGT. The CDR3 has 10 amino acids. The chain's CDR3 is CASGGGELFF. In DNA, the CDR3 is TGTGCCAGCGGAGGGGGGGAGCTGTTTTTT.

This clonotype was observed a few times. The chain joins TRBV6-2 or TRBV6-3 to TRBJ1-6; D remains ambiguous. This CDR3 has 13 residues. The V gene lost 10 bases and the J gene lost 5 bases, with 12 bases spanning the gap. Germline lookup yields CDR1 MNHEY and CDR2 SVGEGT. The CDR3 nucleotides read TGTGCCATTTCAGCGACCAATAATTCACCCCTCCACTTT. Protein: CAISATNNSPLHF.

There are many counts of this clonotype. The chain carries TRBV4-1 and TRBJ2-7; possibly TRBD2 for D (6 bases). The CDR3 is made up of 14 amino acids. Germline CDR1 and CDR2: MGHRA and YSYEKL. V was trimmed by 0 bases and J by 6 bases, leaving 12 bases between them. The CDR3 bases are TGCGCCAGCAGCCAAGAGACTAGGTCCCTCGAGCAGTACTTC. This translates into CASSQETRSLEQYF.